These 25 T cell receptor beta chains were sequenced from one sample in a study of response to subunit inactivated influenza vaccine. TCRdb analysed the RT-PCR reads with MiXCR anew, one entry per CDR3 protein. This table has around 790,000 distinct CDR3 sequences, about 20% appearing once. The specimen comprised PBMCs from blood, sampled about 5 days after vaccination. The receptors shown here come from a man aged 45 to 65 who received an inactivated influenza vaccine.

This clonotype was counted at least ten times. The chain has TRBV5-1 and TRBJ1-5; D call uncertain. The V and J ends lost 2 bases and 1 base respectively, with 10 bases between them. The length of the CDR3 is 15 residues. CDR1 and CDR2 from the germline V gene are SGHRS and YFSETQ. The CDR3 region is CASSLGQESNQPQHF. The CDR3 DNA reads TGCGCCAGCAGCTTAGGGCAGGAAAGCAATCAGCCCCAGCATTTT. Supplemented by reference TRBV5-1 and TRBJ1-5, the full variable domain reads KAGVTQTPRYLIKTRGQQVTLSCSPISGHRSVSWYQQTPGQGLQFLFEYFSETQRNKGNFPGRFSGRQFSNSRSEMNVSTLELGDSALYLCASSLGQESNQPQHFGDGTRLSIL.

The chain links TRBV7-9 to TRBJ2-1; 12 nucleotides match TRBD2. The CDR3 contains 15 residues. Germline loops: CDR1 SEHNR, CDR2 FQNEAQ (reference sequence). V was pared by 7 bases and J by 9 bases, with 10 bases of the junction left unmatched. CDR3 coding DNA: TGTGCCAGCACCATACTAGCGGGGGGCCGCGGTGAGCAGTTCTTC. Translation: CASTILAGGRGEQFF.

The CDR3 bases are TGTGCCAGCAGCCCAGGCCACACCCGCACAGATACGCAGTATTTT. Encoded protein: CASSPGHTRTDTQYF. This sequence joins TRBV7-2 and TRBJ2-3; D call uncertain. Per germline, CDR1 SGHTA and CDR2 FQGNSA. The CDR3 runs 15 residues. V was pared by 5 bases and J by 1 base, with 13 bases between.

This clonotype has a handful of counts. V is TRBV4-2 and J is TRBJ2-3; D gene ambiguous. CDR1 and CDR2 (germline): LGHNA, YNFKEQ. V lost 1 base and J 2 bases, leaving 7 bases between the germline ends. The CDR3 has 14 residues. The CDR3 region has the DNA TGTGCCAGCAGCCAAGGATCTGCCACAGATACGCAGTATTTT. This codes for CASSQGSATDTQYF.

The rearrangement joins TRBV30 to TRBJ2-2; weak D call: TRBD1 (6 bases). Trimming removed 0 bases at V and 5 bases at J, with 13 bases between. Germline assignment: CDR1 GTSNPN and CDR2 SVGIG (reference sequence). CDR3 length: 15 residues. CDR3 sequence (DNA): TGTGCCTGGAGTGTCCCAGGGGTGGATACCGGGGAGCTGTTTTTT. The encoded protein is CAWSVPGVDTGELFF.

V usage is TRBV24-1 and J usage is TRBJ1-2; tentative D call: TRBD1 (5 bases). Looked up from germline, CDR1 is KGHDR and CDR2 is SFDVKD. The CDR3 contains 15 residues. Trimming pared 1 base from V and 5 bases from J, leaving 13 bases between. CDR3 nucleotides: TGTGCCACCAGTGATTTTCGGACAAAATCGTATGGCTACACCTTC. Translation: CATSDFRTKSYGYTF.

The chain has TRBV20-1 and TRBJ2-5, with D perhaps TRBD2 (7 bases). In germline, CDR1 is DFQATT, CDR2 SNEGSKA (reference sequence). The CDR3 spans 16 residues. The V gene lost 0 bases and the J gene lost 0 bases, with 14 bases spanning the gap. CDR3 in DNA: TGCAGTGCTAGAGACCCGGGGGGCCCCTACCAAGAGACCCAGTACTTC. It is translated as CSARDPGGPYQETQYF.

This chain connects TRBV6-1 to TRBJ1-1, with D unclear. Trimming stripped 6 bases from V and 2 bases from J, with 10 bases between. Germline assignment: CDR1 MNHNS and CDR2 SASEGT. CDR3 length: 13 residues. CDR3 DNA: TGTGCCAGCAGACCCGGCGTCAACACTGAAGCTTTCTTT. This encodes CASRPGVNTEAFF.

In DNA, the CDR3 is TGTGCCATCAGTGTCTCCCTCGTTGTGGGGGCCCATGAGCAGTTCTTC. Translated, it gives CAISVSLVVGAHEQFF. This chain connects TRBV10-3 to TRBJ2-1, with D maybe TRBD1 (6 bases). This CDR3 has 16 amino acids. V was trimmed by 4 bases and J by 8 bases, leaving 21 bases between them. The germline CDR1 and CDR2 sequences are ENHRY and SYGVKD.

This rearrangement joins TRBV29-1 to TRBJ2-7, with 11 bases matching TRBD1. Germline-derived CDR1 and CDR2 are SQVTM and ANQGSEA. The V gene end was trimmed by 0 bases and the J gene end by 7 bases; junction bases not matched to a gene: 8. This CDR3 has 15 residues. The chain's CDR3 is CSVEEDRTGGLEQYF. The CDR3, as DNA: TGCAGCGTTGAAGAAGATAGGACAGGGGGCTTAGAGCAGTACTTC.

This clonotype was found a few times. This chain connects TRBV7-8 to TRBJ2-1, with 8 nucleotides matching TRBD2. This CDR3 comprises 14 residues. Trimming took 5 bases from V and 9 from J; bases not matched to a gene: 9. Germline V gene sequence: CDR1 SGHVS, CDR2 FQNEAQ. The CDR3 DNA sequence: TGTGCCAGCAGCCCGCTCGGGAGGGCCTCTGAGCAGTTCTTC. Translation: CASSPLGRASEQFF. Drawing the rest from reference TRBV7-8 and TRBJ2-1, the complete variable domain is GAGVSQSPRYKVAKRGQDVALRCDPISGHVSLFWYQQALGQGPEFLTYFQNEAQLDKSGLPSDRFFAERPEGSVSTLKIQRTQQEDSAVYLCASSPLGRASEQFFGPGTRLTVL.

V usage is TRBV19 and J usage is TRBJ2-5; 13 positions match TRBD2. The CDR3 has 16 amino acids. Trimming took 7 bases from V and 5 from J; bases not matched to a gene: 10. Germline CDR1 and CDR2: LNHDA and SQIVND (reference sequence). The CDR3 DNA reads as TGTGCCAGTAAAACCACGACTAGCGGGAGGAGTGAGACCCAGTACTTC. It encodes CASKTTTSGRSETQYF.

The chain has TRBV7-9 and TRBJ2-1; 14 bases are a match to TRBD2. This CDR3 is 17 amino acids long. Germline V gene data show CDR1 as SEHNR and CDR2 as FQNEAQ (reference sequence). Unmatched junction bases numbered 7, after V lost 1 base and J lost 8 bases. The CDR3 here is CASSLVGGLAGEDEQFF. CDR3 sequence (DNA): TGTGCCAGCAGCTTAGTAGGGGGACTAGCGGGAGAGGATGAGCAGTTCTTC.

Note on this clonotype: Sequence at one end of the junction differs from germline and may be a read error. The chain recombines TRBV20-1 with TRBJ2-1; TRBD2 aligns across 8 bases. This CDR3 spans 15 amino acids. The V gene's germline CDR1 is DFQATT and CDR2 SNEGSKA (reference sequence). CDR3 residues: CSARDKPSGYNDQFF. The CDR3 DNA sequence: TGCAGTGCTAGAGATAAGCCTAGCGGGTACAATGACCAGTTCTTC.

The sample holds many counts of this clonotype. The V call is TRBV29-1, the J call TRBJ2-3; maybe TRBD1 (6 bases). V was clipped by 8 bases and J by 2 bases, with 14 bases between them. The CDR3 has 13 amino acids. Germline V gives CDR1 SQVTM, CDR2 ANQGSEA. Written as DNA, the CDR3 is TGCAGCTCCCTGGGACAAGTCACAGATACGCAGTATTTT. This sequence encodes CSSLGQVTDTQYF.

J is TRBJ2-1 and V is TRBV18, with D unresolved. The length of the CDR3 is 13 residues. Germline CDR1 is KGHSH and CDR2 is LQKENI. Trimming stripped 3 bases from V and 7 bases from J, with 10 bases between. The CDR3 DNA reads TGTGCCAGCTCACCGCTCTCAAGAAATGAGCAGTTCTTC. Translating gives CASSPLSRNEQFF.

This clonotype has a handful of counts. The DNA is left out, because the CDR3 cannot be placed on it with certainty; the CDR3 is given as TCRdb lists it. The chain recombines TRBV29-1 with TRBJ2-7; the D call in the table, TRBD1, was not verified against the DNA. The CDR3 region is 11 residues in length, termini included. The germline V gene has CDR1 SQVTM and CDR2 ANQGSEA. This CDR3 reads CSVVGTGTEDF.

At least ten counts were recorded for this clonotype. The chain recombines TRBV4-2 with TRBJ2-3; TRBD2 might be the D (6 bases). Germline lookup yields CDR1 LGHNA and CDR2 YNFKEQ. Trimming took 3 bases from V and 5 from J, leaving 27 bases between them. This CDR3 has 19 amino acids. As DNA, the CDR3 is TGTGCCAGCAGCCAGACCGGTGGAGGGAGACAGTTGCGGAGAGATACGCAGTATTTT. This translates into CASSQTGGGRQLRRDTQYF.

The V call is TRBV4-2, the J call TRBJ2-7, with 9 bases matching TRBD1. This CDR3 is built from 16 residues. The V and J ends lost 1 base and 2 bases, in that order; junction bases with no gene match: 6. From germline, CDR1 is LGHNA and CDR2 YNFKEQ. CDR3 in amino acids: CASSQAMGQGPYEQYF. CDR3 DNA sequence: TGTGCCAGCAGCCAAGCAATGGGACAGGGCCCCTACGAGCAGTACTTC.

CDR3 in amino acids: CASSFLLKQGSGYNSPLHF. DNA of the CDR3: TGTGCCAGCAGCTTCCTCCTCAAACAGGGAAGTGGGTATAATTCACCCCTCCACTTT. The chain combines TRBV11-2 with TRBJ1-6; a possible D gene is TRBD1 (6 bases). Trimming took 3 bases from V and 4 from J, leaving 22 bases between them. The CDR3 runs to 19 residues. Germline-derived CDR1 and CDR2 are SGHAT and FQNNGV.

V gene TRBV4-2 combines with J gene TRBJ2-3; the D is unclear. Trimming left V 5 bases short and J 3 bases short, with 9 bases between. CDR1 and CDR2 (germline): LGHNA, YNFKEQ. The CDR3 spans 13 residues. The CDR3 is CASSWRLTDTQYF. CDR3 coding DNA: TGTGCCAGCAGCTGGCGACTGACAGATACGCAGTATTTT.

This clonotype was counted ten times or more. The J gene is TRBJ2-7, the V gene TRBV12-3 or TRBV12-4, with unresolved D. V lost 3 bases to trimming and J lost 7 bases, with 10 bases between them. This CDR3 has 12 amino acids. Here the CDR3 reads CASSFGVAEQYF. CDR3 DNA sequence: TGTGCCAGCAGTTTTGGGGTCGCGGAGCAGTACTTC.

This chain joins TRBV4-3 and TRBJ2-1; 16 bases are a match to TRBD2. J lost 2 bases, V lost 4 bases, and 11 bases had no gene match. This CDR3 is 20 amino acids long. Germline loops: CDR1 LGHNA, CDR2 YSLEER. CDR3 sequence (DNA): TGCGCCAGCAGCCCTGGGACTAGCGGGAGGGTCCATCGCACCTACAATGAGCAGTTCTTC. Amino acids: CASSPGTSGRVHRTYNEQFF.

This rearrangement joins TRBV21-1 to TRBJ2-4; TRBD1, the table's D call, was not compared with the DNA. TRBV21-1 is given as a pseudogene. This CDR3 comprises 15 residues. DNA for the CDR3: TGTGCCAGCAGCACCGCGGGACAGGGGAAAAACATTCAGTACTTC. Translation gives CASSTAGQGKNIQYF.

The chain carries TRBV7-9 and TRBJ1-2; 8 bases are shared with TRBD1. Germline V lookup: CDR1 SEHNR, CDR2 FQNEAQ (reference sequence). The CDR3 runs 13 residues. After removal of 7 bases from V and 5 bases from J, the junction contained 6 bases not matched to a gene. The chain's CDR3 is CASNIQGEYGYTF. The CDR3 region has the DNA TGTGCCAGCAACATACAGGGGGAATATGGCTACACCTTC.